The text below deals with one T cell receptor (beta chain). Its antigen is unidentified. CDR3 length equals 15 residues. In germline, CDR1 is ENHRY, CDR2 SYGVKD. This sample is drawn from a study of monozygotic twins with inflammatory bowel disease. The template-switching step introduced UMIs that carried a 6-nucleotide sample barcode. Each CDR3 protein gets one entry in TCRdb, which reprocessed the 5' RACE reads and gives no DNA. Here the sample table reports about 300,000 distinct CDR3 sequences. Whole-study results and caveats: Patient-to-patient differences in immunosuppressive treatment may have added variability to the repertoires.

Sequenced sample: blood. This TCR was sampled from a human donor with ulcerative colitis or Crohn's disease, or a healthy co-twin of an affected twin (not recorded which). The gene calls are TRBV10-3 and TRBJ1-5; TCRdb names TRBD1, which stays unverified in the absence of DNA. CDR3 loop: CAISSGMGENHPQHF.